Presented here are 23 T cell receptor beta chains from one specimen sequenced in a study of OX40 agonist ivuxolimab in advanced cancers. Clones were sequenced by immunoSEQ multiplex PCR, and TCRdb holds only the in-frame ones, with some missing. The data contain around 29,000 clones, approximately 83% of them singletons. The source was CD4+ or CD8+ T cells sorted from blood, collected in a trial of the OX40 agonist ivuxolimab. All receptors come from an adult with an advanced solid tumor such as melanoma, head and neck, liver or kidney cancer.

The chain couples TRBV9 to TRBJ1-4, with 8 bases aligning to TRBD1. The germline V gene has CDR1 SGDLS and CDR2 YYNGEE. The CDR3 totals 15 residues. With V trimmed by 7 bases and J by 7 bases, 12 bases remained unmatched. The CDR3, as DNA: TGTGCCAGCTCCGAGAAGACAGGGGAGAGTGAAAAACTGTTTTTT. This codes for CASSEKTGESEKLFF.

This sequence joins TRBV7-3 and TRBJ2-2; D unclear. CDR3 length equals 17 residues. Per germline, CDR1 SGHTA and CDR2 FQGTGA. V shed 0 bases and J shed 1 base, with 12 bases lying between them. CDR3 coding DNA: TGTGCCAGCAGCTTAACCCGGGCACATATGAACACCGGGGAGCTGTTTTTT. Protein sequence: CASSLTRAHMNTGELFF.

CDR3: CASSAQGAHYEQYF. DNA of the CDR3: TGTGCCAGCAGCGCACAGGGGGCGCACTACGAGCAGTACTTC. The rearrangement uses TRBV9 and TRBJ2-7, with 9 bases matching TRBD1. The CDR3 is 14 amino acids. The germline V gene encodes CDR1 SGDLS and CDR2 YYNGEE. J gave up 3 bases and V 3 bases, and 4 bases lay outside the gene matches.

The chain carries TRBV4-1 and TRBJ1-2, with 7 bases lining up with TRBD1. V gave up 0 bases and J gave up 5 bases; unmatched junction bases: 6. CDR1 is MGHRA and CDR2 is YSYEKL in the germline V gene. The CDR3 covers 15 residues. The CDR3 DNA is TGCGCCAGCAGCCAAGACAGGGGGGAAGGATATGGCTACACCTTC. Amino acid sequence: CASSQDRGEGYGYTF.

The chain carries TRBV2 and TRBJ1-5, with 9 bases lining up with TRBD1. J gave up 5 bases and V 4 bases, and 6 bases lay outside the gene matches. The CDR3 consists of 15 residues. The germline gives CDR1 SNHLY, CDR2 FYNNEI. The CDR3 coding sequence is TGTGCCAGCAGTGTTCGGACAGGGGCGGATCAGCCCCAGCATTTT. This translates into CASSVRTGADQPQHF.

This clone was seen more than once but under ten times. The rearrangement links TRBV9 to TRBJ1-4; D might be TRBD1 (5 bases). Germline CDR1 and CDR2: SGDLS and YYNGEE. The V end lost 2 bases, the J end lost 12 bases, and 11 bases lay between the germline ends. The CDR3 sequence is 12 residues long. CDR3 residues: CASSVGGTELFF. The CDR3 DNA is TGTGCCAGCAGCGTTGGGGGGACCGAACTGTTTTTT.

V is TRBV6-1 and J is TRBJ1-2; unclear D gene. Trimming cost V 1 base and J 5 bases, with 11 bases left between them. The CDR3 has 14 amino acids. In germline, CDR1 is MNHNS, CDR2 SASEGT. CDR3 bases: TGTGCCAGCAGTGAAGAATTGCGATATTATGGCTACACCTTC. It encodes CASSEELRYYGYTF.

The chain recombines TRBV6-6 with TRBJ1-2; D gene uncertain. The CDR3 is made up of 14 amino acids. V was shortened by 0 bases and J by 8 bases, with 13 bases between the two germline ends. Germline V CDR1 and CDR2: MNHNY, SVGAGI (reference sequence). CDR3 in DNA: TGTGCCAGCAGTTACTCGAGTGGCCTAGGAGGCTACACCTTC. As protein: CASSYSSGLGGYTF.

The CDR3 DNA sequence: TGTGCCAGCAGCCCTCTGGGGATCGAGCAGTACTTC. Translation gives CASSPLGIEQYF. The chain has TRBV7-2 and TRBJ2-7; D is undetermined. V was cut by 5 bases and J by 6 bases, with 11 bases left in between. The V gene's germline CDR1 is SGHTA and CDR2 FQGNSA. The CDR3 extends over 12 amino acids.

This clone was seen once. V gene TRBV4-2 combines with J gene TRBJ2-2; 9 bases align to TRBD1. Trimming at V came to 1 base and at J to 3 bases, leaving 0 bases not matched to a gene. This CDR3 region has 15 residues. Germline V CDR1 and CDR2: LGHNA, YNFKEQ. The CDR3 reads CASSQGQGDTGELFF. The CDR3 bases are TGTGCCAGCAGCCAAGGACAGGGGGACACCGGGGAGCTGTTTTTT.

The rearrangement links TRBV30 to TRBJ2-7; TRBD1 is a possible D gene (8 bases). The V end was cut by 4 bases, the J end by 7 bases, with 20 bases between. Germline V gene sequence: CDR1 GTSNPN, CDR2 SVGIG (reference sequence). The CDR3 consists of 14 residues. The CDR3, as DNA: TGTGCCTGGATCCCGGGGGGACAGGTGAGAGAGCAGTACTTC. It yields the protein CAWIPGGQVREQYF.

The chain employs TRBV27 and TRBJ1-5; D ambiguous. Germline V CDR1 and CDR2: MNHEY, SMNVEV (reference sequence). The length of the CDR3 is 15 residues. V gave up 3 bases and J gave up 0 bases, with 9 bases separating them. For the CDR3, the DNA is TGTGCCAGCAGTTTGACTCCGGGTAGCAATCAGCCCCAGCATTTT. This translates into CASSLTPGSNQPQHF.

This clone has just one count. The chain couples TRBV7-2 to TRBJ2-7, with a possible D match to TRBD2 (6 bases). Germline assignment: CDR1 SGHTA and CDR2 FQGNSA. The CDR3 runs to 15 residues. Trimming cost V 1 base and J 0 bases, with 10 bases left between them. The CDR3 is CASSLGAEGSYEQYF. In nucleotides, the CDR3 is TGTGCCAGCAGCTTAGGGGCGGAGGGCTCCTACGAGCAGTACTTC.

Only a few counts were recorded for this clone. The gene calls are TRBV28 and TRBJ2-3; 7 nucleotides align to TRBD2. Germline values: CDR1 MDHEN, CDR2 SYDVKM. V dropped 1 base and J dropped 0; count of bases not matched to a gene: 13. CDR3 length equals 19 residues. This CDR3 is CASSLFHGWSGESTDTQYF. In DNA, the CDR3 is TGTGCCAGCAGTTTATTTCACGGCTGGAGCGGGGAGAGCACAGATACGCAGTATTTT.

The genes are TRBV15 and TRBJ2-1; TRBD2 matches 11 bases. This CDR3 has 17 residues. Germline V lookup: CDR1 LNHNV, CDR2 YYDKDF (reference sequence). V shed 8 bases and J 1 base; nucleotides not matched to a gene: 10. The CDR3 nucleotides read TGTGCCACCTCCAATTTCGGGACTAGCGGTTCCTACAATGAGCAGTTCTTC. Translated, it gives CATSNFGTSGSYNEQFF.

The genes are TRBV30 and TRBJ2-3, with a tentative D call TRBD2 (6 bases). Trimming pared 1 base from V and 4 bases from J, leaving 12 bases between. CDR1 is GTSNPN, CDR2 SVGIG, per germline (reference sequence). The CDR3 spans 14 residues. The CDR3 DNA sequence: TGTGCCTGGAGTGGCGGGATAGGGCCAGATACGCAGTATTTT. This codes for CAWSGGIGPDTQYF.

The V and J genes are TRBV20-1 and TRBJ1-2; D unclear. The length of the CDR3 is 11 residues. Germline V lookup: CDR1 DFQATT, CDR2 SNEGSKA (reference sequence). The V gene lost 5 bases and the J gene lost 2 bases, with 6 bases spanning the gap. CDR3 region: CSASQNYGYTF. For the CDR3, the DNA is TGCAGTGCTTCTCAAAACTATGGCTACACCTTC.

The rearrangement links TRBV6-6 to TRBJ1-4; possible D gene TRBD1, 5 bases. This CDR3 region has 15 residues. Trimming took off 3 bases at V and 6 bases at J, with 14 bases between the two ends. Germline V gives CDR1 MNHNY, CDR2 SVGAGI (reference sequence). The DNA for the CDR3 is TGTGCCAGCAGTTATTTTCCCAGGGCTGATGAAAAACTGTTTTTT. Protein: CASSYFPRADEKLFF.

The V gene is TRBV6-1, the J gene TRBJ1-1; 8 nucleotides align to TRBD1. The trim removed 6 bases at V and 3 bases at J, leaving 9 bases unmatched. CDR3 length: 15 amino acids. Germline V CDR1 and CDR2: MNHNS, SASEGT. CDR3 loop: CASSAWGQDHTEAFF. For the CDR3, the DNA is TGTGCCAGCAGCGCCTGGGGACAGGACCACACTGAAGCTTTCTTT.

The gene calls are TRBV4-1 and TRBJ1-6; 10 nucleotides align to TRBD1. CDR1 MGHRA and CDR2 YSYEKL come from the germline V gene. The V and J ends lost 4 bases and 9 bases, in that order; junction bases with no gene match: 9. There are 16 residues in the CDR3. CDR3 sequence (DNA): TGCGCCAGCAGCCCCGGGACAGGGGCTTTTCTTTCACCCCTCCACTTT. Translating it yields CASSPGTGAFLSPLHF.

This sequence joins TRBV20-1 and TRBJ2-4; D call uncertain. V lost 3 bases and J 16 bases, leaving 16 bases between the germline ends. Germline V gene lookup returns CDR1 DFQATT and CDR2 SNEGSKA (reference sequence). This CDR3 has 11 amino acids. Written as DNA, the CDR3 is TGCAGTGCTAGGGGTAGGGCCCTAAGTTACTTC. Amino acids: CSARGRALSYF.

The genes are TRBV28 and TRBJ2-3, with 7 bases aligning to TRBD1. V was clipped by 5 bases and J by 1 base; unmatched bases: 15. The CDR3 sequence is 18 residues long. The V gene's germline CDR1 is MDHEN and CDR2 SYDVKM. The CDR3 DNA reads as TGTGCCAGCAGTCCCCAGGACAGGTTTCGAACCGGCACAGATACGCAGTATTTT. Translation gives CASSPQDRFRTGTDTQYF.

This clone came up a few times. The rearrangement links TRBV9 to TRBJ2-7; TRBD2 matches 10 bases. V lost 4 bases to trimming and J lost 3 bases; unmatched junction nucleotides: 10. Germline lookup yields CDR1 SGDLS and CDR2 YYNGEE. This CDR3 region has 16 residues. The CDR3 nucleotides read TGTGCCAGCAGCTCACAAACCGGGACTAGCGACTACGAGCAGTACTTC. Translated, it gives CASSSQTGTSDYEQYF.